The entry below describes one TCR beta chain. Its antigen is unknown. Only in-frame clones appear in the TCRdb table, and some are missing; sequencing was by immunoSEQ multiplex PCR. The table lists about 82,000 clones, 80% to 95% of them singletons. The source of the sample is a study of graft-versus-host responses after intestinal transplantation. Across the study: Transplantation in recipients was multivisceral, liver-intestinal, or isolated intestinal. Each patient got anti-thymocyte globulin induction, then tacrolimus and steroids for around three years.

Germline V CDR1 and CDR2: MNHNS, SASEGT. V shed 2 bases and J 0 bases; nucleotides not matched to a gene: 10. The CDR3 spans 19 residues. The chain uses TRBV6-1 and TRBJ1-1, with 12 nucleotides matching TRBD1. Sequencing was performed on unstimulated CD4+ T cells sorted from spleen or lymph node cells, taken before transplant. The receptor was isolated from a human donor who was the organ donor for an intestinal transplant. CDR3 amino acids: CASSEMGTGGSGVNTEAFF. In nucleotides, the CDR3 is TGTGCCAGCAGTGAAATGGGGACAGGGGGCTCTGGGGTGAACACTGAAGCTTTCTTT.